The clone carrying this T cell receptor beta chain was counted at least ten times. Using its own MiXCR run on the 5' RACE reads, TCRdb lists one record per CDR3 protein. This table holds approximately 30,000 distinct CDR3 sequences, nearly 4.5% found once. This CDR3 has 16 residues. Germline CDR1 SGHAT, CDR2 FQNNGV. Trimming cost V 0 bases and J 3 bases, with 15 bases left between them. This entry is derived from a study of T cells after yellow fever vaccination. The V and J genes are TRBV11-2 and TRBJ2-7; D is uncertain. Sample: CD8+ T cells sorted from PBMCs, taken 5 days after the yellow fever booster vaccination. This TCR was sampled from a man aged 25-40 years who received the YFV17D yellow fever vaccine. DNA for the CDR3: TGTGCCAGCAGCTTAGATCGGCATACACGGATCTACGAGCAGTACTTC. As protein: CASSLDRHTRIYEQYF.